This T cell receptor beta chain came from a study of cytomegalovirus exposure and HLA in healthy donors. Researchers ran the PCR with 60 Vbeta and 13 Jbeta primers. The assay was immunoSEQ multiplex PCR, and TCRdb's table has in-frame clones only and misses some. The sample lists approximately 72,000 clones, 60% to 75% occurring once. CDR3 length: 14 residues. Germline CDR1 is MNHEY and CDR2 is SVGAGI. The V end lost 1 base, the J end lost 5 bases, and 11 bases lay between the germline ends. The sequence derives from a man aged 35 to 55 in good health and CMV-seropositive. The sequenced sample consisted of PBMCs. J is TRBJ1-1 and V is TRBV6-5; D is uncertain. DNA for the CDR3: TGTGCCAGCAGTTACTTGTCCAGGCATACTGAAGCTTTCTTT. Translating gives CASSYLSRHTEAFF.